The 6 T cell receptor beta chains reported below all come from one sample, sequenced in a study of cytomegalovirus exposure and HLA in healthy donors (dated by TCRdb to about 2017). The library came from the immunoSEQ multiplex PCR assay. The multiplex PCR relied on a mix of 60 forward primers for TCR Vbeta segments and 13 reverse primers for TCR Jbeta segments. The clones in this table, taken by TCRdb from immuneACCESS, are in-frame only. Not every clone is retained; where verified, under half of the shortfall comes from an unresolved V gene, and the cause of the rest is unknown. For this sample the table gives about 200,000 clones, of which roughly four fifths were detected only once. Of the sample, under 2% falls within the top ten clones. The specimen was PBMCs. The receptors shown here come from a man aged 30 to 39 in good health and CMV-seronegative.

The chain joins TRBV6-5 to TRBJ1-5; no reliable D call. Germline V gene data show CDR1 as MNHEY and CDR2 as SVGAGI. CDR3 size: 14 residues. V was cut by 6 bases and J by 3 bases, with 12 bases left in between. CDR3 DNA: TGTGCCAGCAGGAACCGACACCCCAATCAGCCCCAGCATTTT. Translating it yields CASRNRHPNQPQHF.

This clone was observed a single time. The chain is built from TRBV5-4 and TRBJ2-5; 10 nucleotides line up with TRBD1. CDR1 is SGHNT and CDR2 is YYREEE in the germline V gene (reference sequence). V gave up 0 bases and J gave up 4 bases; unmatched junction bases: 3. The CDR3 covers 15 residues. The CDR3 sequence: CASSLEGQGTETQYF. The CDR3 DNA reads TGTGCCAGCAGCTTGGAGGGACAGGGGACAGAGACCCAGTACTTC. Full variable domain (remainder filled in from reference TRBV5-4 and TRBJ2-5): ETGVTQSPTHLIKTRGQQVTLRCSSQSGHNTVSWYQQALGQGPQFIFQYYREEENGRGNFPPRFSGLQFPNYSSELNVNALELDDSALYLCASSLEGQGTETQYFGPGTRLLVL.

The chain carries TRBV5-1 and TRBJ2-1; 8 positions agree with TRBD1. Unmatched junction bases numbered 6, after V lost 2 bases and J lost 5 bases. Germline loops: CDR1 SGHRS, CDR2 YFSETQ. The CDR3 totals 15 residues. CDR3 coding DNA: TGCGCCAGCAGCTTTCAGCGGACAGGGCACAATGAGCAGTTCTTC. Amino acid sequence: CASSFQRTGHNEQFF.

A single count supports this clone. CDR3 DNA sequence: TGTGCCAGTAGTCTACCAGGGACACTAAGTGAAGCTTTCTTT. Protein: CASSLPGTLSEAFF. The chain links TRBV19 to TRBJ1-1, with D tentatively TRBD1 (6 bases). CDR1 and CDR2 from the germline V gene are LNHDA and SQIVND (reference sequence). The CDR3 extends over 14 amino acids. The V and J ends lost 5 bases and 7 bases respectively, with 17 bases between them.

This clone was observed a single time. The chain has TRBV5-1 and TRBJ2-1, with TRBD1 matching 7 bases. The CDR3 runs 13 residues. Germline V gene lookup returns CDR1 SGHRS and CDR2 YFSETQ. After removal of 0 bases from V and 7 bases from J, the junction contained 1 base not matched to a gene. The CDR3 coding sequence is TGCGCCAGCAGCTTGGAGGGACAGAATGAGCAGTTCTTC. This codes for CASSLEGQNEQFF.

The chain employs TRBV19 and TRBJ1-2, with TRBD1 matching 7 bases. CDR1 is LNHDA and CDR2 is SQIVND in the germline V gene (reference sequence). CDR3 length: 15 residues. The V and J ends lost 6 bases and 2 bases, in that order; junction bases with no gene match: 9. CDR3 in DNA: TGTGCCAGTAGCCTCCCCGGACAGGCAAACTATGGCTACACCTTC. Protein: CASSLPGQANYGYTF.